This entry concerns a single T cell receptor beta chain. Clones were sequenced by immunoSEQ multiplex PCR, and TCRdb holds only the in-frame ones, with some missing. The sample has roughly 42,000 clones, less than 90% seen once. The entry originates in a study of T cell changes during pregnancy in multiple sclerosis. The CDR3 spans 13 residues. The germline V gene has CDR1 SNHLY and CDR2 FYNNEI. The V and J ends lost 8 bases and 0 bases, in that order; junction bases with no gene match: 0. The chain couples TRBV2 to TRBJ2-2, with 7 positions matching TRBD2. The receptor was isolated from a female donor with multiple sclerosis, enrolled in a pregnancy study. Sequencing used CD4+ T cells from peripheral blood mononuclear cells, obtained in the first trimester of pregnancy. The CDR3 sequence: CASAGANTGELFF. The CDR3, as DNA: TGTGCCAGCGCGGGAGCGAACACCGGGGAGCTGTTTTTT.